This passage covers 28 T cell receptor beta chains from one sample sequenced in a study of beta chain features in type 1 diabetes (dated by TCRdb to between 2017 and 2018). Receptor amplification or capture employed the immunoSEQ multiplex PCR assay. The entire isolated RNA was reverse transcribed using the High Capacity cDNA Reverse Transcription Kit, and thus expressed TCRB transcripts were sequenced. TCRdb took over this immuneACCESS table, retaining in-frame rearrangements with V and J assigned. Such tables are incomplete; in checked studies, under half of the missing clones stem from an unresolved V gene, and the remainder is unexplained. The table for this sample lists about 150,000 clones; under 9.5% of them were counted only once. The ten largest make up approximately 0.69% of the sample. Sequenced: central memory CD4+ T cells from blood. These receptors were collected from a man in his late teens or twenties in good health.

The gene calls are TRBV5-1 and TRBJ2-2; TRBD1 agrees at 11 bases. The CDR3 runs to 14 residues. J gave up 6 bases and V 3 bases, and 1 base lay outside the gene matches. CDR1 and CDR2 (germline): SGHRS, YFSETQ. The CDR3 loop reads CASSWGQGAGELFF. CDR3 in DNA: TGCGCCAGCAGCTGGGGACAGGGGGCCGGGGAGCTGTTTTTT.

This clone was recorded a few times. The chain joins TRBV14 to TRBJ1-2; tentative D call: TRBD1 (6 bases). Trimming stripped 0 bases from V and 8 bases from J, with 13 bases between. This CDR3 spans 14 amino acids. The germline V gene encodes CDR1 SGHDN and CDR2 FVKESK. The CDR3 DNA reads as TGTGCCAGCAGCCAAGATATAAACAGGGCCGGCTACACCTTC. Translation: CASSQDINRAGYTF.

The gene calls are TRBV2 and TRBJ1-6, with TRBD1 identical over 10 bases. With V trimmed by 8 bases and J by 5 bases, 6 bases remained unmatched. CDR3 length: 15 amino acids. Per the germline V gene, CDR1 is SNHLY and CDR2 is FYNNEI. The chain's CDR3 is CASPRGQGDNSPLHF. In DNA, the CDR3 is TGTGCCAGCCCCCGTGGACAGGGGGATAATTCACCCCTCCACTTT.

This clone was detected a few times. In DNA form, the CDR3 reads TGTGCCTGGAGCGTATCCGGGACAGGCAGTGAAAAACTGTTTTTT. As protein: CAWSVSGTGSEKLFF. The chain has TRBV30 and TRBJ1-4, with 8 nucleotides matching TRBD1. There are 15 residues in the CDR3. The germline CDR1 and CDR2 sequences are GTSNPN and SVGIG (reference sequence). Trimming removed 3 bases from V and 7 bases from J; junction bases left unmatched: 10.

This clone has a handful of counts. J is TRBJ2-5 and V is TRBV7-8; TRBD2 matches at 13 bases. CDR1 SGHVS and CDR2 FQNEAQ come from the germline V gene. The junction had 3 bases not matched to a gene; V was cut back by 0 bases and J by 2 bases. CDR3 length: 17 amino acids. The CDR3 sequence: CASSLATSGGGQETQYF. For the CDR3, the DNA is TGTGCCAGCAGCTTAGCAACTAGCGGGGGGGGACAAGAGACCCAGTACTTC. Full variable domain (rest looked up from reference TRBV7-8 and TRBJ2-5): GAGVSQSPRYKVAKRGQDVALRCDPISGHVSLFWYQQALGQGPEFLTYFQNEAQLDKSGLPSDRFFAERPEGSVSTLKIQRTQQEDSAVYLCASSLATSGGGQETQYFGPGTRLLVL.

V is TRBV19 and J is TRBJ1-6; maybe TRBD1 (6 bases). V was shortened by 6 bases and J by 7 bases, with 10 bases between the two germline ends. Per the germline V gene, CDR1 is LNHDA and CDR2 is SQIVND (reference sequence). This CDR3 is built from 13 residues. CDR3 nucleotides: TGTGCCAGTAGACAGGGTTACAATTCACCCCTCCACTTT. It yields the protein CASRQGYNSPLHF.

The chain combines TRBV15 with TRBJ1-2, with TRBD1 matching over 9 bases. The CDR3 totals 16 residues. Looked up from germline, CDR1 is LNHNV and CDR2 is YYDKDF (reference sequence). J gave up 5 bases and V 1 base, and 8 bases lay outside the gene matches. Here the CDR3 reads CATSRGGDRAGYGYTF. In DNA, the CDR3 is TGTGCCACCAGCAGAGGGGGGGACAGGGCCGGGTATGGCTACACCTTC.

This clone was picked up a small number of times. This chain joins TRBV5-5 and TRBJ2-3, with a weak D call TRBD2 (6 bases). V lost 1 base to trimming and J lost 0 bases, with 12 bases between them. Looked up from germline, CDR1 is SGHKS and CDR2 is YYEKEE (reference sequence). CDR3 length: 16 residues. The CDR3 DNA reads as TGTGCCAGCAGCTTGTGGATGGCGGGGAGCACAGATACGCAGTATTTT. Amino acid sequence: CASSLWMAGSTDTQYF.

This clone was observed a handful of times. The chain has TRBV4-2 and TRBJ2-7; 7 nucleotides align to TRBD1. CDR3 length equals 12 residues. The germline V gene has CDR1 LGHNA and CDR2 YNFKEQ. The J segment lost 5 bases and the V segment lost 6 bases, leaving 4 bases of the junction unmatched. In DNA form, the CDR3 reads TGTGCCAGCAGTCTTGACAGGGACGAGCAGTACTTC. Amino acid sequence: CASSLDRDEQYF.

V is TRBV19 and J is TRBJ2-7; no clear D gene. The CDR3 runs to 14 residues. V was cut by 1 base and J by 5 bases, with 12 bases left in between. The germline CDR1 and CDR2 sequences are LNHDA and SQIVND (reference sequence). The CDR3 DNA sequence: TGTGCCAGTAGTATAGGGGCCTCCTCGGACGAGCAGTACTTC. It yields the protein CASSIGASSDEQYF. Full variable domain (remainder filled in from reference TRBV19 and TRBJ2-7): DGGITQSPKYLFRKEGQNVTLSCEQNLNHDAMYWYRQDPGQGLRLIYYSQIVNDFQKGDIAEGYSVSREKKESFPLTVTSAQKNPTAFYLCASSIGASSDEQYFGPGTRLTVT.

The chain joins TRBV25-1 to TRBJ1-2, with D possibly matching TRBD1 (5 bases). The CDR3 consists of 15 residues. Trimming stripped 6 bases from V and 5 bases from J, with 19 bases between. Germline assignment: CDR1 MGHDK and CDR2 SYGVNS. The CDR3, as DNA: TGTGCCAGCAGCCCTTCGATGGGGGGGACGTATGGCTACACCTTC. As protein: CASSPSMGGTYGYTF.

This rearrangement joins TRBV7-2 to TRBJ2-7; tentatively, D is TRBD2 (5 bases). Trimming stripped 5 bases from V and 4 bases from J, with 15 bases between. CDR1 is SGHTA, CDR2 FQGNSA, per germline. The CDR3 is 14 residues long. The CDR3, as DNA: TGTGCCAGCAGCACCTTCTCCCGGGAATACGAGCAGTACTTC. Translated, it gives CASSTFSREYEQYF.

This clone was seen ten or more times. The V and J genes are TRBV18 and TRBJ2-5; D is perhaps TRBD1 (5 bases). Trimming removed 0 bases at V and 2 bases at J, with 10 bases between. CDR1 KGHSH and CDR2 LQKENI come from the germline V gene. This CDR3 is built from 15 residues. CDR3 sequence (DNA): TGTGCCAGCTCACCACCGTCACCAGGGCAAGAGACCCAGTACTTC. The encoded protein is CASSPPSPGQETQYF.

The table lists this clone with a few counts. This chain links TRBV7-8 with TRBJ2-7; 8 bases are a match to TRBD2. Germline V lookup: CDR1 SGHVS, CDR2 FQNEAQ. This CDR3 contains 14 residues. V lost 6 bases, J lost 0 bases, and 4 bases stayed unmatched. The CDR3 is CASRERESSYEQYF. CDR3 DNA sequence: TGTGCCAGCAGAGAGCGGGAGAGCTCCTACGAGCAGTACTTC.

The table lists this clone with a few counts. This CDR3 reads CASSPTSGRTYSTDTQYF. CDR3 sequence (DNA): TGTGCCAGCAGCCCTACTAGCGGGAGGACCTATAGCACAGATACGCAGTATTTT. V gene TRBV5-6 combines with J gene TRBJ2-3; 12 bases are a match to TRBD2. With V trimmed by 4 bases and J by 0 bases, 9 bases remained unmatched. This CDR3 is 18 amino acids long. Germline CDR1 and CDR2: SGHDT and YYEEEE.

The chain recombines TRBV4-3 with TRBJ2-3; D is possibly TRBD2 (5 bases). Germline assignment: CDR1 LGHNA and CDR2 YSLEER. The V end lost 0 bases, the J end lost 1 base, and 14 bases lay between the germline ends. The CDR3 runs to 17 residues. CDR3 protein: CASSQDLNGIGTDTQYF. CDR3 in DNA: TGCGCCAGCAGCCAAGATTTAAACGGGATTGGCACAGATACGCAGTATTTT.

This clone was counted a few times. The chain links TRBV7-3 to TRBJ1-1; TRBD1 might be the D (5 bases). Germline V gives CDR1 SGHTA, CDR2 FQGTGA. The CDR3 totals 13 residues. V dropped 5 bases and J dropped 4 bases, with 11 bases sitting between them. The CDR3 loop is CASSPQGSTEAFF. In DNA form, the CDR3 reads TGTGCCAGCAGCCCCCAGGGCTCCACTGAAGCTTTCTTT.

The rearrangement links TRBV29-1 to TRBJ1-6; 7 nucleotides match TRBD1. Losses at the gene ends were 8 bases for V and 7 bases for J; bases not matched to a gene: 11. CDR3 size: 14 residues. Germline V gives CDR1 SQVTM, CDR2 ANQGSEA. The DNA for the CDR3 is TGCAGCCCTCTGTCCGGGACAGCAAATTCACCCCTCCACTTT. Translating it yields CSPLSGTANSPLHF.

The rearrangement uses TRBV7-9 and TRBJ2-7, with 7 bases matching TRBD1. The germline gives CDR1 SEHNR, CDR2 FQNEAQ (reference sequence). Trimming cost V 3 bases and J 0 bases; bases outside gene matches: 5. The CDR3 covers 15 residues. In DNA form, the CDR3 reads TGTGCCAGCAGCTTTCTGGGACAGTACTCCTACGAGCAGTACTTC. Translated: CASSFLGQYSYEQYF.

This chain connects TRBV19 to TRBJ1-1, with D unclear. The germline V gene encodes CDR1 LNHDA and CDR2 SQIVND (reference sequence). Trimming took 5 bases from V and 4 from J, leaving 11 bases between them. The length of the CDR3 is 13 residues. CDR3 in DNA: TGTGCCAGTAGTTTTACCCTCGGCACTGAAGCTTTCTTT. Translation gives CASSFTLGTEAFF.

The chain uses TRBV7-2 and TRBJ2-3; D gene unclear. The CDR3 loop spans 15 amino acids. V gave up 3 bases and J gave up 1 base, with 11 bases separating them. Germline-derived CDR1 and CDR2 are SGHTA and FQGNSA. CDR3 coding DNA: TGTGCCAGCAGCTTCCCGCCCTCGGGCACAGATACGCAGTATTTT. Its protein is CASSFPPSGTDTQYF.

This clone was recorded many times. The rearrangement links TRBV7-2 to TRBJ2-7, with D tentatively TRBD2 (6 bases). The germline V gene encodes CDR1 SGHTA and CDR2 FQGNSA. V lost 6 bases to trimming and J lost 6 bases, with 18 bases between them. This CDR3 is 14 amino acids long. CDR3 sequence reads: CASRDTSWRGEQYF. In DNA form, the CDR3 reads TGTGCCAGCAGGGATACTAGCTGGAGAGGCGAGCAGTACTTC.

In this sample, this clone turned up a few times. The V gene is TRBV5-6, the J gene TRBJ2-5, with a weak D call TRBD2 (6 bases). V was cut by 6 bases and J by 4 bases, with 22 bases left in between. The CDR3 totals 16 residues. CDR1 and CDR2 (germline): SGHDT, YYEEEE. CDR3 residues: CASTHILGTGGETQYF. The CDR3 DNA is TGTGCCAGCACACACATCCTGGGGACCGGGGGAGAGACCCAGTACTTC.

This chain joins TRBV7-9 and TRBJ1-3; D not resolved. CDR3 size: 14 residues. Germline V gene data show CDR1 as SEHNR and CDR2 as FQNEAQ (reference sequence). V was clipped by 3 bases and J by 0 bases, with 6 bases between them. The CDR3: CASSFEGSGNTIYF. In nucleotides, the CDR3 is TGTGCCAGCAGCTTTGAGGGCTCTGGAAACACCATATATTTT.

CDR3 nucleotides: TGTGCCAGCAGCCACGGACAGGACACCGGGGAGCTGTTTTTT. Translated, it gives CASSHGQDTGELFF. The gene calls are TRBV4-2 and TRBJ2-2, with 7 bases identical to TRBD1. Germline CDR1 and CDR2: LGHNA and YNFKEQ. V trimming: 3 bases; J trimming: 3 bases; junction bases outside the gene matches: 1. The CDR3 extends over 14 amino acids.

The chain carries TRBV7-2 and TRBJ2-3; no firm D call. The CDR3 runs to 18 residues. The V gene lost 0 bases and the J gene lost 0 bases, with 16 bases spanning the gap. Germline V CDR1 and CDR2: SGHTA, FQGNSA. CDR3 sequence reads: CASSLAKRGSQSTDTQYF. Here the CDR3 DNA reads TGTGCCAGCAGCTTAGCGAAAAGAGGCAGCCAAAGCACAGATACGCAGTATTTT.

The rearrangement uses TRBV27 and TRBJ1-3; no clear D gene. This CDR3 spans 14 amino acids. The V gene lost 6 bases and the J gene lost 2 bases, with 11 bases spanning the gap. Germline V lookup: CDR1 MNHEY, CDR2 SMNVEV (reference sequence). The CDR3 region is CASSDAGAGNTIYF. In nucleotides, the CDR3 is TGTGCCAGCAGCGACGCCGGGGCTGGAAACACCATATATTTT.

On this clone itself: The sample carries other DNA sequences with the same CDR3. V usage is TRBV18 and J usage is TRBJ2-5; 7 bases match TRBD1. Germline CDR1 and CDR2: KGHSH and LQKENI. The CDR3 is 14 residues long. V lost 2 bases and J lost 2; bases outside the gene matches: 2. Here the CDR3 reads CASSPTGVQETQYF. The CDR3 region has the DNA TGTGCCAGCTCACCAACAGGGGTGCAAGAGACCCAGTACTTC. Using reference TRBV18 and TRBJ2-5 for the parts outside the CDR3, the full variable domain is NAGVMQNPRHLVRRRGQEARLRCSPMKGHSHVYWYRQLPEEGLKFMVYLQKENIIDESGMPKERFSAEFPKEGPSILRIQQVVRGDSAAYFCASSPTGVQETQYFGPGTRLLVL.